This T cell receptor (beta chain) was profiled in a study of persistence of HIV-infected CD4 T cells. Study-wide background: Isolated cells were CMV- and HIV-1 Gag-responding CD4+ T cells. General study results and limits: The rare CMV-responding cells with HIV-1 proviruses were not separately TCR-sequenced.

CDR3 length: 15 residues. Per germline, CDR1 LNHDA and CDR2 SQIVND (reference sequence). The V gene end was trimmed by 2 bases and the J gene end by 10 bases; junction bases not matched to a gene: 13. The immunoSEQ assay was version 4, run in survey mode. The data were produced by immunoSEQ multiplex PCR, yet TCRdb's version contains in-frame clones alone and is incomplete. The sample holds roughly 34,000 clones, 75% to 85% seen once. The stimulus was lysate of CMV-infected fibroblasts, about 10 ug/mL. Memory cells lacking CD40L and CD69 with high CD45RO were sorted. Donors had CD4+ T cell counts above 400 cells/uL and were CMV-seropositive. To note about this clone: Its antigen is still unknown.

Specimen: CD4+ T cells sorted from PBMCs after approximately 19-hour stimulation, collected from a patient who received antiretroviral therapy. This TCR derives from an adult man with HIV who was CMV-seropositive. The V and J genes are TRBV19 and TRBJ1-1; 7 bases fit TRBD1. The CDR3 protein is CASSIQGTSNRGAFF. The CDR3 coding sequence is TGTGCCAGTAGTATACAGGGGACGTCGAACAGGGGAGCTTTCTTT.